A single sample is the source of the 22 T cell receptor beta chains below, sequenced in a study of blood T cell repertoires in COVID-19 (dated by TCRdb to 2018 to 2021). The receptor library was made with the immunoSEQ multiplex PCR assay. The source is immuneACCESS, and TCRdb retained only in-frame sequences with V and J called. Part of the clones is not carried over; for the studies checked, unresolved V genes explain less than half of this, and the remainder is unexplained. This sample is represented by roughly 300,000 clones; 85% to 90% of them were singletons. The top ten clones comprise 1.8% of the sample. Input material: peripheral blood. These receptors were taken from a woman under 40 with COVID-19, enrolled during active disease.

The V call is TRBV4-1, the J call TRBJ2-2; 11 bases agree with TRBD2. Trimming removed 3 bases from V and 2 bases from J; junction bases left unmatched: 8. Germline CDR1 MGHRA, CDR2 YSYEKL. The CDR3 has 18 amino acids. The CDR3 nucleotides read TGCGCCAGCAGCCAGGGGGCTAGCGGGGGGCTAAACACCGGGGAGCTGTTTTTT. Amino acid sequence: CASSQGASGGLNTGELFF.

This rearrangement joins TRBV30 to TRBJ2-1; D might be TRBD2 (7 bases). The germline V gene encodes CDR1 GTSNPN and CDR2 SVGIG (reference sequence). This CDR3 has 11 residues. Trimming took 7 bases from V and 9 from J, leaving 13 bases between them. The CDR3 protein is CALGGGREQFF. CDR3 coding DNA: TGTGCCTTAGGGGGGGGCCGTGAGCAGTTCTTC.

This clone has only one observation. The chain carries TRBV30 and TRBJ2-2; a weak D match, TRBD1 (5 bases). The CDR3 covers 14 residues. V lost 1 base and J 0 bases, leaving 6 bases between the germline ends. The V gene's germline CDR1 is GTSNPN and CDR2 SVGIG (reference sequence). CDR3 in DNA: TGTGCCTGGAGTGCAGGGCCGAACACCGGGGAGCTGTTTTTT. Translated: CAWSAGPNTGELFF.

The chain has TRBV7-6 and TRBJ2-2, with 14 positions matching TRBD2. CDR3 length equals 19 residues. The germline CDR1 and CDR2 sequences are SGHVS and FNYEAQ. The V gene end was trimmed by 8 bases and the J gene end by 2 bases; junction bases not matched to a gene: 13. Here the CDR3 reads CASGTSGGRAHKNTGELFF. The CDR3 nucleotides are TGTGCCAGCGGGACTAGCGGGGGCCGGGCTCACAAAAACACCGGGGAGCTGTTTTTT.

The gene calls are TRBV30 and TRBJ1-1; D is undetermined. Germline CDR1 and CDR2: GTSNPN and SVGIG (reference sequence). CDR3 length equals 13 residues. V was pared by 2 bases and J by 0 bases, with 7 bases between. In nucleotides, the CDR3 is TGTGCCTGGAGTTCAACAGTGAACACTGAAGCTTTCTTT. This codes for CAWSSTVNTEAFF.

In DNA form, the CDR3 reads TGTGCCAGCAGCCAAATAGCCCTCTCTGGAAACACCATATATTTT. Its protein is CASSQIALSGNTIYF. The V call is TRBV3-1 (or the pseudogene TRBV3-2), the J call TRBJ1-3; D gene unclear. Trimming removed 2 bases from V and 0 bases from J, with 8 bases in between. The CDR3 runs to 15 residues. Per germline, CDR1 LGHDT and CDR2 YNNKEL (reference sequence).

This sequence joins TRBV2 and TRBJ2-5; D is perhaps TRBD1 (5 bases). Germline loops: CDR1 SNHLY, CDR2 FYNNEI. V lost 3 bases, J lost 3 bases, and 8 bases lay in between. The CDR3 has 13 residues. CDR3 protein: CASSEGREETQYF. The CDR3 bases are TGTGCCAGCAGTGAGGGCAGGGAAGAGACCCAGTACTTC.

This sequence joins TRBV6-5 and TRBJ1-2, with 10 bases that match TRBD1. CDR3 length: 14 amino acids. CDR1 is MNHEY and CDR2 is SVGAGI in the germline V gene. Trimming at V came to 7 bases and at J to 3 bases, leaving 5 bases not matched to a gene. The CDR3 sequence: CASTKDRGDYGYTF. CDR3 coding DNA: TGTGCCAGCACTAAGGACAGGGGGGACTATGGCTACACCTTC.

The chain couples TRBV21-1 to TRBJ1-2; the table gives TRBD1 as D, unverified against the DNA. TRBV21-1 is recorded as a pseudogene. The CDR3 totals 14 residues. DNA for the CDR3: TGTGCCAGCATTCACGCAGGGGGCCTCTATGGCTACACCTTC. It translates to CASIHAGGLYGYTF.

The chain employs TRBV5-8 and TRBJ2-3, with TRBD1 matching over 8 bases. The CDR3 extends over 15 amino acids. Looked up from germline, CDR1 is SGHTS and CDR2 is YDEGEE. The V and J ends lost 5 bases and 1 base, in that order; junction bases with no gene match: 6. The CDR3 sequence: CASRAPGQGTDTQYF. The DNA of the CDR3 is TGTGCCAGCAGAGCTCCGGGACAGGGCACAGATACGCAGTATTTT.

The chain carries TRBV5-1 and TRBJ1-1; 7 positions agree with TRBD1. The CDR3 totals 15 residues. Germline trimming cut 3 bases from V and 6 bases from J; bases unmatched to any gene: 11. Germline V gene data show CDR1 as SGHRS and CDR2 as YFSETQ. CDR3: CASSSSQGPRAEAFF. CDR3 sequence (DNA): TGCGCCAGCAGCTCTTCACAGGGGCCGAGGGCTGAAGCTTTCTTT.

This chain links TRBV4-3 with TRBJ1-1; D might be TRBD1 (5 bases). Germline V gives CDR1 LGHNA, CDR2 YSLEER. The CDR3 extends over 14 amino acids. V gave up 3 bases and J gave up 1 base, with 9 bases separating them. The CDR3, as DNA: TGCGCCAGCAGCCAGGGGCTGACGAACACTGAAGCTTTCTTT. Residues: CASSQGLTNTEAFF.

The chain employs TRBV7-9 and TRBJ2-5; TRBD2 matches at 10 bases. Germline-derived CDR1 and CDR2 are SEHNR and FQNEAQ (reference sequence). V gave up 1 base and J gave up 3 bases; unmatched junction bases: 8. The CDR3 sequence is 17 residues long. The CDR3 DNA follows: TGTGCCAGCAGCTTAGGGACTAGCGGCCACCAGGAAGAGACCCAGTACTTC. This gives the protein CASSLGTSGHQEETQYF.

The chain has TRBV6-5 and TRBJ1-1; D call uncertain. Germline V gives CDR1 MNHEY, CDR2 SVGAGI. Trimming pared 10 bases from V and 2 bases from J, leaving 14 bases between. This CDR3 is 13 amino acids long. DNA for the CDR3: TGTGCCACCACTGTCGGGATAAACACTGAAGCTTTCTTT. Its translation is CATTVGINTEAFF.

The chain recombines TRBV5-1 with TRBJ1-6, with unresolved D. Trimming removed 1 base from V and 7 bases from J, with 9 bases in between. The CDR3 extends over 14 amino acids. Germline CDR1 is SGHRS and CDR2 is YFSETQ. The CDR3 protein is CASSLWQKNSPLHF. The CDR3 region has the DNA TGCGCCAGCAGCTTGTGGCAGAAGAATTCACCCCTCCACTTT.

CDR3 sequence reads: CASSPRQGQFF. The CDR3 DNA is TGTGCCAGCTCACCGAGACAGGGGCAGTTCTTC. The chain recombines TRBV18 with TRBJ2-1; 7 bases match TRBD1. This CDR3 region has 11 residues. Per the germline V gene, CDR1 is KGHSH and CDR2 is LQKENI. Trimming cost V 3 bases and J 12 bases; bases outside gene matches: 2.

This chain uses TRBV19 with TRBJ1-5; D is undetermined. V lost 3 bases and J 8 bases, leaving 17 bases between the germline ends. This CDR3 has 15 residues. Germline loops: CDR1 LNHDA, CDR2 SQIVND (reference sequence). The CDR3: CASSIWASPFEPQHF. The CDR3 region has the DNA TGTGCCAGTAGTATTTGGGCCAGCCCCTTCGAGCCCCAGCATTTT.

CDR3 sequence (DNA): TGTGCCACCAGTGATCCCCGGGACAGGACCTACGAGCAGTACTTC. Translation: CATSDPRDRTYEQYF. This chain uses TRBV24-1 with TRBJ2-7, with TRBD1 matching 8 bases. There are 15 residues in the CDR3. Trimming took 3 bases from V and 2 from J; bases not matched to a gene: 5. CDR1 KGHDR and CDR2 SFDVKD come from the germline V gene.

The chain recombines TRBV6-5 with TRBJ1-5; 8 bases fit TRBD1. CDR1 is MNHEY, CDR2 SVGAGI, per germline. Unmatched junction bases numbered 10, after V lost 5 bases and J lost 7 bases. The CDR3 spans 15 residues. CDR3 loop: CASSISGGSRQPQHF. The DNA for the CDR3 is TGTGCCAGCAGTATATCAGGGGGCTCGAGACAGCCCCAGCATTTT.

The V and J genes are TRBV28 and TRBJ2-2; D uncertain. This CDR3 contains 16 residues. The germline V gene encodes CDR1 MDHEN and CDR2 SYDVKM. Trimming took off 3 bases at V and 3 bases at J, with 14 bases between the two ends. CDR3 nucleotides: TGTGCCAGCAGTTTTGACGGCCGGGTGGACACCGGGGAGCTGTTTTTT. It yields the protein CASSFDGRVDTGELFF.

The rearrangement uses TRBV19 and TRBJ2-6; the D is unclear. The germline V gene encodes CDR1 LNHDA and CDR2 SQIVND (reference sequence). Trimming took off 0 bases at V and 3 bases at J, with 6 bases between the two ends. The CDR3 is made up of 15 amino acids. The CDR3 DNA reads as TGTGCCAGTAGTATAGATCGTCGTGGGGCCAACGTCCTGACTTTC. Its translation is CASSIDRRGANVLTF.

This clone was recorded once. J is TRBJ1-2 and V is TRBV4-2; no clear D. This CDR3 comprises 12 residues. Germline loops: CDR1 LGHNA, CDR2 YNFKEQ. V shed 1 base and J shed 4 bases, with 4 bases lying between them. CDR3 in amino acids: CASSQVLYGYTF. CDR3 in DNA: TGTGCCAGCAGCCAAGTACTCTATGGCTACACCTTC.